This TCR beta chain was sequenced during a study of T cells in Graves' hyperthyroidism and ophthalmopathy. Germline CDR1 is MNHNY and CDR2 is SVGAGI (reference sequence). The CDR3 runs 14 residues. Trimming removed 2 bases at V and 7 bases at J, with 12 bases between. Under 3 months was the duration of disease in ophthalmopathy patients, who also had a Clinical Activity Score of at least 3 and a NOSPECS grade of at least 4. Orbital computed tomography, thyroid ultrasound, serum thyroxine and TRAb, and clinical symptoms together informed the diagnoses. TCR beta CDR3 region amplification was performed from RNA transcripts. A set of HTBI primers served as the primers for a first-round RT-PCR of the TCR CDR3. MiXCR was run by TCRdb on the multiplex PCR reads, yielding one entry per CDR3 protein. The sample has hundreds of thousands of distinct CDR3 sequences, more than 14% seen once. General study findings and limits: In blood, most of the thyroid clonotypes expanded above 0.001 were also present.

At least ten counts were recorded for this clonotype. What it binds is not known. Sequences were obtained from blood. This chain uses TRBV6-6 with TRBJ2-1; D call uncertain. The source of this sequence is a woman between 45 and 65 years old with Graves' ophthalmopathy. DNA for the CDR3: TGTGCCAGCAGTTACGCGGCTAGTGTTAATGAGCAGTTCTTC. It translates to CASSYAASVNEQFF.